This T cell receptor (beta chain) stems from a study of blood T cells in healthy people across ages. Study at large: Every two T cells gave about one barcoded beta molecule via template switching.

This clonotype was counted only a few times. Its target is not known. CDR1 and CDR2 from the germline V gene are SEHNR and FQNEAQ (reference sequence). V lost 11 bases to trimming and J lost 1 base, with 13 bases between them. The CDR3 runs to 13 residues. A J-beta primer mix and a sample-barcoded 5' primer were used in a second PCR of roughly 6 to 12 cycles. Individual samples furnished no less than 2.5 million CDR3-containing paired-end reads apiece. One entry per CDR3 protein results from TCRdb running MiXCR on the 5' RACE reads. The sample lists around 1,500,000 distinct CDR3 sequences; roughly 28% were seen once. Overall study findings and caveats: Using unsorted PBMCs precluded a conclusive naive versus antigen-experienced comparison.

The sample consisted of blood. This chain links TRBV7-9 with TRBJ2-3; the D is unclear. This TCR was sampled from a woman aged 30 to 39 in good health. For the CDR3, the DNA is TGTGCCGGATCCCTCTGGGGCACAGATACGCAGTATTTT. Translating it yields CAGSLWGTDTQYF.